This T cell receptor beta chain was captured by sequencing in a study of technical replicates of blood from a few donors (TCRdb year 2017). A remark on this clone: Its antigen remains unidentified. No much larger clone exists at a distance of one base, and base qualities are not known.

The library relied on the immunoSEQ multiplex PCR assay. Not all clones reach the TCRdb copy of this immuneACCESS table, which keeps in-frame sequences only. Checked studies attribute under half of the gap to unresolved V genes and leave the rest unexplained. The sample table holds some 73,000 clones, of which 90% were seen once. In total, the top ten clones hold 4.7% of the sample. The CDR3 spans 14 residues, from the cysteine through the phenylalanine. This entry keeps only the CDR3 DNA: 42 bases, framed from base 1. The germline V gene sets CDR1 to SGHRS and CDR2 to YFSETQ. Relative to germline, V is missing 4 bases and J is missing 2 bases, with 5 bases of the junction outside any gene match.

The V and J segments used are TRBV5-1 and TRBJ2-5; 7 nucleotides in the junction match TRBD1. The origin of this receptor is a human donor in good health. Some clones in this sample may be carry-over from other donors' samples. Sequencing used PBMCs. The CDR3 has the sequence CASSLRDRQETQYF. The nucleotide sequence is TGCGCCAGCAGCCTCCGGGACAGACAAGAGACCCAGTACTTC.